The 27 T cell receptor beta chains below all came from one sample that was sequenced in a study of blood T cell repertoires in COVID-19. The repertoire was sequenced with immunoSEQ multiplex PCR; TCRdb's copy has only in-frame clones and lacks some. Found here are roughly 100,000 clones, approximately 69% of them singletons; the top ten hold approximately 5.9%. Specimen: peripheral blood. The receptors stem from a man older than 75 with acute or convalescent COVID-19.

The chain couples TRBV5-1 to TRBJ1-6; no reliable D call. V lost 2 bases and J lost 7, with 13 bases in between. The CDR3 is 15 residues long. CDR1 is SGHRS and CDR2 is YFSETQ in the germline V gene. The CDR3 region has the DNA TGCGCCAGCAGCTTTTTCGGGGAGGCAAATTCACCCCTCCACTTT. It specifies CASSFFGEANSPLHF.

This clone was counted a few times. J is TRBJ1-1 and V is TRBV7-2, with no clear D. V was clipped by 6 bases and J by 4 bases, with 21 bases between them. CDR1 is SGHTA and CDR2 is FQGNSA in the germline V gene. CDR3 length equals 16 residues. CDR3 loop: CASSFTAVSGPTEAFF. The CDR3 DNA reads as TGTGCCAGCAGTTTTACAGCGGTGTCGGGTCCCACTGAAGCTTTCTTT.

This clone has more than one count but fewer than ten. The CDR3 nucleotides are TGTGCCAGCAGCCAAGGTTGGGACAGGGTATGGTACTTC. Its protein product is CASSQGWDRVWYF. The V gene is TRBV14, the J gene TRBJ2-7, with 9 bases matching TRBD1. Germline V gene data show CDR1 as SGHDN and CDR2 as FVKESK. V shed 1 base, J shed 12 bases, and the junction held 7 bases outside the gene matches. The CDR3 is 13 amino acids.

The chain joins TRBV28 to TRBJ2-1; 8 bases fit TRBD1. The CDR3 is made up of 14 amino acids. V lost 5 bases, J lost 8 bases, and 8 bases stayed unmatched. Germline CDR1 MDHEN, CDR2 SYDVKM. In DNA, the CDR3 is TGTGCCAGCAGTCACGACAGGGGTGGGGATGAGCAGTTCTTC. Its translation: CASSHDRGGDEQFF.

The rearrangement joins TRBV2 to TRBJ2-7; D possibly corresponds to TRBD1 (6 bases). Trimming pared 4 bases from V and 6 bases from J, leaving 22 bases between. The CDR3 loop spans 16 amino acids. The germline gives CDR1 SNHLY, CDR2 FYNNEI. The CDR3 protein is CASSAPLGDRTAEQYF. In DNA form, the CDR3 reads TGTGCCAGCAGTGCCCCATTGGGTGACAGGACGGCCGAGCAGTACTTC.

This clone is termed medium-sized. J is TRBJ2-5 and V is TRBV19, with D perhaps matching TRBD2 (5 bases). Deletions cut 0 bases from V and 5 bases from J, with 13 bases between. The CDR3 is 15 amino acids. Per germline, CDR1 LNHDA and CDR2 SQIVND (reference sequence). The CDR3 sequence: CASSIDSGPRETQYF. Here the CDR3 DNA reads TGTGCCAGTAGTATAGACAGCGGTCCGAGGGAGACCCAGTACTTC. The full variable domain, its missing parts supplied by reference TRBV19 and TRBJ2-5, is DGGITQSPKYLFRKEGQNVTLSCEQNLNHDAMYWYRQDPGQGLRLIYYSQIVNDFQKGDIAEGYSVSREKKESFPLTVTSAQKNPTAFYLCASSIDSGPRETQYFGPGTRLLVL.

The CDR3 coding sequence is TGTGCCAGCAGCTTAGCTAGCGGGAGTTTTAATGAGCAGTTCTTC. Translated, it gives CASSLASGSFNEQFF. The rearrangement uses TRBV7-2 and TRBJ2-1, with 9 bases aligning to TRBD2. Germline CDR1 is SGHTA and CDR2 is FQGNSA. The CDR3 spans 15 residues. Trimming took 0 bases from V and 7 from J; bases not matched to a gene: 4.

CDR3 in DNA: TGTGCCAGCTCACCAGAAAGCAACTCTGGGGCCAACGTCCTGACTTTC. It specifies CASSPESNSGANVLTF. This chain links TRBV18 with TRBJ2-6; D is undetermined. V lost 2 bases, J lost 0 bases, and 8 bases lay in between. Germline V gene lookup returns CDR1 KGHSH and CDR2 LQKENI. This CDR3 region has 16 residues. The entire variable domain, with the rest obtained from reference TRBV18 and TRBJ2-6, is as follows: NAGVMQNPRHLVRRRGQEARLRCSPMKGHSHVYWYRQLPEEGLKFMVYLQKENIIDESGMPKERFSAEFPKEGPSILRIQQVVRGDSAAYFCASSPESNSGANVLTFGAGSRLTVL.

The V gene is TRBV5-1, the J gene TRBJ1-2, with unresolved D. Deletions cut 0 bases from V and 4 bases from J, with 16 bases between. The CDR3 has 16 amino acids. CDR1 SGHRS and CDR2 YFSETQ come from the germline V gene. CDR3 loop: CASSLGPSTTSYGYTF. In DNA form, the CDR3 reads TGCGCCAGCAGCTTGGGTCCGTCCACAACCTCCTATGGCTACACCTTC.

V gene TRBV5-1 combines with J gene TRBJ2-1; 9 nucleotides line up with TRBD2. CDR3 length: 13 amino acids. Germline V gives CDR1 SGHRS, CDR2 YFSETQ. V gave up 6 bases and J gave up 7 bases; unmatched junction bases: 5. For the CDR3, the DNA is TGCGCCAGCAACGCGGGAGGGCATAATGAGCAGTTCTTC. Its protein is CASNAGGHNEQFF.

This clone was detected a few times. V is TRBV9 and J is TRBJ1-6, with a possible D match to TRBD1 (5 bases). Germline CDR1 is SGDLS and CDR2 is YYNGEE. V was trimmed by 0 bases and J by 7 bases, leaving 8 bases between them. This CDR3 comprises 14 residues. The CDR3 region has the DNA TGTGCCAGCAGCGTAGCCAGGGAAAATTCACCCCTCCACTTT. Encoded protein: CASSVARENSPLHF.

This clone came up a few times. CDR3 coding DNA: TGTGCCGTACAAACACAGACGAATCAGCCCCAGCATTTT. This translates into CAVQTQTNQPQHF. The chain recombines TRBV24-1 with TRBJ1-5; no reliable D call. The CDR3 runs 13 residues. V was clipped by 12 bases and J by 4 bases, with 15 bases between them. Looked up from germline, CDR1 is KGHDR and CDR2 is SFDVKD.

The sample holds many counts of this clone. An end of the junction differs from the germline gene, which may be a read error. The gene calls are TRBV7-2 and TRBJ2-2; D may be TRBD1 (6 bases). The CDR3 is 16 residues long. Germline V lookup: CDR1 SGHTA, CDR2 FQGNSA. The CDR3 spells CASSYNRVENAGELFF. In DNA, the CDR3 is TGTGCCAGCAGCTACAACAGGGTTGAGAACGCCGGGGAGCTGTTTTTT.

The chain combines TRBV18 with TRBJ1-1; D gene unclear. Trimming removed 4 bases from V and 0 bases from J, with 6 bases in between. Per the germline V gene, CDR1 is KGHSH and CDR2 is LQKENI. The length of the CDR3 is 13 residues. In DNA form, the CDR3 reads TGTGCCAGCTCACTTGAGATGAACACTGAAGCTTTCTTT. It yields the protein CASSLEMNTEAFF. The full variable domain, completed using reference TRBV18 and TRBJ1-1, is NAGVMQNPRHLVRRRGQEARLRCSPMKGHSHVYWYRQLPEEGLKFMVYLQKENIIDESGMPKERFSAEFPKEGPSILRIQQVVRGDSAAYFCASSLEMNTEAFFGQGTRLTVV.

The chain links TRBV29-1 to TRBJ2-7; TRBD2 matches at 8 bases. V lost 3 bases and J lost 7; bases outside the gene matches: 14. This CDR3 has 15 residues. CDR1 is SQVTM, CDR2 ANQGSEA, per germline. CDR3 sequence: CSVDDGRGATGEQYF. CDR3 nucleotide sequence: TGCAGCGTTGACGATGGGCGGGGGGCGACGGGTGAGCAGTACTTC.

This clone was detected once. The CDR3, as DNA: TGTGCCAGCAGCCCTACTAGCGGAACCTACAATGAGCAGTTCTTC. Translated, it gives CASSPTSGTYNEQFF. This chain links TRBV3-1 (or the pseudogene TRBV3-2) with TRBJ2-1, with TRBD2 matching over 8 bases. This CDR3 has 15 residues. Losses at the gene ends were 4 bases for V and 2 bases for J; bases not matched to a gene: 4. Germline CDR1 LGHDT, CDR2 YNNKEL (reference sequence).

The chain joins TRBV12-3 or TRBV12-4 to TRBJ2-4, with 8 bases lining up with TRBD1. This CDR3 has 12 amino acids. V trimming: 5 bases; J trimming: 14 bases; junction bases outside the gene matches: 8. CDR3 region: CASSAQGAQEYF. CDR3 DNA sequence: TGTGCCAGCAGTGCCCAGGGGGCCCAAGAGTACTTC.

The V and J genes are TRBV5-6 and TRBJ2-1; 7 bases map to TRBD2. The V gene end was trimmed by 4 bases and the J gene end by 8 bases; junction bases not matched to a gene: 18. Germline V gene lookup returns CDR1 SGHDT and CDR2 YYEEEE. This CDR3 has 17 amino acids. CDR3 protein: CASSIARGSGIFHEQFF. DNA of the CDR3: TGTGCCAGCAGCATCGCTAGGGGAAGCGGGATTTTCCATGAGCAGTTCTTC.

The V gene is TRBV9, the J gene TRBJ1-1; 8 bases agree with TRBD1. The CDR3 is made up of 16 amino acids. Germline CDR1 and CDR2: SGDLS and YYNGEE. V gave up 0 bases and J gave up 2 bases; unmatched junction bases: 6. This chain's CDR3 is CASSVDPGGRNTEAFF. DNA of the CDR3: TGTGCCAGCAGCGTAGATCCAGGGGGCCGCAACACTGAAGCTTTCTTT.

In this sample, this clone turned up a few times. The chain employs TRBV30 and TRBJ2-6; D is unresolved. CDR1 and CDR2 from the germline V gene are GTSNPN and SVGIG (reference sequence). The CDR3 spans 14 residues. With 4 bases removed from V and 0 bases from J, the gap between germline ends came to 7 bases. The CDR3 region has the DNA TGTGCCTGGAATACTCCCTCTGGGGCCAACGTCCTGACTTTC. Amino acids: CAWNTPSGANVLTF.

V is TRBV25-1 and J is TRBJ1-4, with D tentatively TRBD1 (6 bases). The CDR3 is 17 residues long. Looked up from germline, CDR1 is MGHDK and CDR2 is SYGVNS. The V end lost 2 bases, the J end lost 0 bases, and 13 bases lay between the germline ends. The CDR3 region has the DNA TGTGCCAGCAGTGAAAGGGGGGGGCTTGCAACTAATGAAAAACTGTTTTTT. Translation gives CASSERGGLATNEKLFF.

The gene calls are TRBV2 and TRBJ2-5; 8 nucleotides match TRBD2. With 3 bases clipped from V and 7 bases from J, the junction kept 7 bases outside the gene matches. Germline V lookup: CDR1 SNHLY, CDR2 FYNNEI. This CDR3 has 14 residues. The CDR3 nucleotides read TGTGCCAGCAGTGAGAGGGCGGGAGGAAGGACCCAGTACTTC. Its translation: CASSERAGGRTQYF.

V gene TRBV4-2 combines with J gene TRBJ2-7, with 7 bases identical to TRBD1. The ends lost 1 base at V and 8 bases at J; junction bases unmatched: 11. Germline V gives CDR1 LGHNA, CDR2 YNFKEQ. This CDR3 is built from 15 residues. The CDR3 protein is CASSQALGQSYQQYF. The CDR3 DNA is TGTGCCAGCAGCCAAGCACTGGGACAGAGTTACCAGCAGTACTTC.

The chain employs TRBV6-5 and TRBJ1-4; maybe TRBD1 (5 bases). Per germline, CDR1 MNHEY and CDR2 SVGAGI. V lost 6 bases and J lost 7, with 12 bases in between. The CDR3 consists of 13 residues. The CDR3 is CASSRTGGEKLFF. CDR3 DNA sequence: TGTGCCAGCAGCCGGACCGGGGGTGAAAAACTGTTTTTT.

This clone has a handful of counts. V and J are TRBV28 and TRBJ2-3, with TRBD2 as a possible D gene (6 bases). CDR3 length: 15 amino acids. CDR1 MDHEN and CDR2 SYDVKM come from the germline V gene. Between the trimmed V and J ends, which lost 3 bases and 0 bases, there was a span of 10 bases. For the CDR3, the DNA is TGTGCCAGCAGTTTGAGTAGCGGTAGCACAGATACGCAGTATTTT. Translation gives CASSLSSGSTDTQYF.

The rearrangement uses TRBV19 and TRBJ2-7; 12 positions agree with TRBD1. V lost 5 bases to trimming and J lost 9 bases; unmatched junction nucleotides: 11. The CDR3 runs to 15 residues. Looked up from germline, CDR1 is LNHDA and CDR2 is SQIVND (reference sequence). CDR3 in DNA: TGTGCCAGTAGTTACGGGACAGGGGGCCCCGTGGCGCAGTACTTC. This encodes CASSYGTGGPVAQYF.

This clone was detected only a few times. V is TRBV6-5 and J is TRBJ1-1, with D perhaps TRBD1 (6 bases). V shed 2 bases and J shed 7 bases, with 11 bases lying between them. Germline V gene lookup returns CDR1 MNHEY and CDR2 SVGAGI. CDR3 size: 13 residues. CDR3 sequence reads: CASSYTGTSEAFF. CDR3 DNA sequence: TGTGCCAGCAGTTACACCGGGACAAGTGAAGCTTTCTTT.